What follows are 13 T cell receptor beta chains derived from one specimen sequenced in a study of T cells in Graves' hyperthyroidism and ophthalmopathy. Amplification targeted TCR beta CDR3 regions from RNA transcripts. The primer set for the first-round RT-PCR of the TCR CDR3 was HTBI. TCRdb fed the multiplex PCR reads into MiXCR, producing one record per CDR3 protein. Found here are around 380,000 distinct CDR3 sequences, 13% of them singletons; the top ten hold 20%. Sequenced: blood. The receptors come from a man under 40 with Graves' hyperthyroidism that later progressed to Graves' ophthalmopathy.

Concerning this clonotype: Germline and junction disagree at one end, which may indicate a read error. The rearrangement joins TRBV7-9 to TRBJ2-5; D tentatively fits TRBD1 or TRBD2 (5 bases each). The CDR3 covers 13 residues. In germline, CDR1 is SEHNR, CDR2 FQNEAQ (reference sequence). The CDR3 DNA reads TGTGCCAGCAGCTTATCAGTCGGGGCAGGGCTTCACTTC. Protein: CASSLSVGAGLHF.

This clonotype was detected many times. This chain connects TRBV7-8 to TRBJ1-5; possibly TRBD1 for D (6 bases). The CDR3 extends over 14 amino acids. With 4 bases removed from V and 9 bases from J, the gap between germline ends came to 16 bases. CDR1 and CDR2 from the germline V gene are SGHVS and FQNEAQ. CDR3 bases: TGTGCCAGCAGCTCAGAGAGGCAGACAGGGCCCCAGCATTTT. Its translation: CASSSERQTGPQHF.

This clonotype was observed many times. The chain has TRBV12-3 or TRBV12-4 and TRBJ2-5, with 7 bases aligning to TRBD1. V dropped 7 bases and J dropped 5; count of bases not matched to a gene: 7. The CDR3 extends over 13 amino acids. The CDR3: CASTRGLGETQYF. The CDR3 coding sequence is TGTGCCAGCACTAGGGGGCTCGGCGAGACCCAGTACTTC.

This clonotype occurred many times. The V and J genes are TRBV5-1 and TRBJ2-7; possible D gene TRBD1, 6 bases. CDR3 size: 12 residues. Germline CDR1 SGHRS, CDR2 YFSETQ. Trimming shortened V by 4 bases and J by 6 bases, and 11 bases separated the two germline ends. The DNA for the CDR3 is TGCGCCAGCAGCCACACAGGGTCCGAGCAGTACTTC. It encodes CASSHTGSEQYF. Drawing the rest from reference TRBV5-1 and TRBJ2-7, the complete variable domain is KAGVTQTPRYLIKTRGQQVTLSCSPISGHRSVSWYQQTPGQGLQFLFEYFSETQRNKGNFPGRFSGRQFSNSRSEMNVSTLELGDSALYLCASSHTGSEQYFGPGTRLTVT.

The gene calls are TRBV20-1 and TRBJ1-4, with 8 bases identical to TRBD1. Germline V gene lookup returns CDR1 DFQATT and CDR2 SNEGSKA (reference sequence). Trimming cost V 6 bases and J 8 bases; bases outside gene matches: 11. The CDR3 is 14 residues long. Written as DNA, the CDR3 is TGCAGTGCCAATTCCGGACAGGGCCGGGAAAAACTGTTTTTT. As protein: CSANSGQGREKLFF.

This chain joins TRBV30 and TRBJ1-5, with D maybe TRBD1 (5 bases). The CDR3 is 13 residues long. The germline V gene encodes CDR1 GTSNPN and CDR2 SVGIG (reference sequence). V lost 2 bases, J lost 1 base, and 6 bases lay in between. Here the CDR3 DNA reads TGTGCCTGGAGTCGGGGCAGCAATCAGCCCCAGCATTTT. It codes for CAWSRGSNQPQHF.

This clonotype was observed many times. J is TRBJ2-7 and V is TRBV5-1; no definite D call. The CDR3 has 15 amino acids. The germline V gene encodes CDR1 SGHRS and CDR2 YFSETQ. The V gene lost 0 bases and the J gene lost 3 bases, with 13 bases spanning the gap. The CDR3 nucleotides read TGCGCCAGCAGCTTGGAGCCAGCGAGGAACTACGAGCAGTACTTC. As protein: CASSLEPARNYEQYF.

This clonotype has just a few counts. The chain is built from TRBV2 and TRBJ2-5; the D gene is possibly TRBD1 (5 bases). The germline V and J ends were trimmed by 5 bases and 0 bases, with 10 bases remaining between them. Germline CDR1 reads SNHLY; CDR2 reads FYNNEI. The CDR3 sequence is 14 residues long. CDR3 in DNA: TGTGCCAGCAGTAAAGGGGAAAACCAAGAGACCCAGTACTTC. It translates to CASSKGENQETQYF.

The genes are TRBV5-6 and TRBJ2-7, with D perhaps assigned TRBD1 or TRBD2 (5 bases each). The V gene's germline CDR1 is SGHDT and CDR2 YYEEEE. The CDR3 is 13 residues long. V lost 5 bases, J lost 2 bases, and 11 bases lay in between. Here the CDR3 reads CASRGWGTYEQYF. As DNA, the CDR3 is TGTGCCAGCAGGGGTTGGGGGACCTACGAGCAGTACTTC.

This clonotype was seen many times. The V call is TRBV6-1, the J call TRBJ1-1, with no clear D. This CDR3 region has 13 residues. Germline V gene sequence: CDR1 MNHNS, CDR2 SASEGT. Trimming took off 5 bases at V and 1 base at J, with 8 bases between the two ends. The CDR3 protein is CASSHGPNTEAFF. DNA for the CDR3: TGTGCCAGCAGTCATGGACCGAACACTGAAGCTTTCTTT.

The chain is built from TRBV28 and TRBJ1-6; no clear D gene. The CDR3 covers 14 residues. CDR1 is MDHEN and CDR2 is SYDVKM in the germline V gene. The ends were cut back, 8 bases at V and 0 bases at J, with 8 bases in the middle. The CDR3 protein is CASQRSSYNSPLHF. Here the CDR3 DNA reads TGTGCCAGCCAGAGGAGCTCCTATAATTCACCCCTCCACTTT.

The chain combines TRBV2 with TRBJ2-2, with D perhaps matching TRBD1 (6 bases). V gave up 5 bases and J gave up 6 bases, with 7 bases separating them. Germline-derived CDR1 and CDR2 are SNHLY and FYNNEI. The CDR3 runs to 12 residues. CDR3 in amino acids: CASSTGSGELFF. CDR3 nucleotide sequence: TGTGCCAGCAGTACAGGGTCCGGGGAGCTGTTTTTT.

This clonotype has ten or more counts. This chain joins TRBV6-1 and TRBJ2-2; D is perhaps TRBD1 or TRBD2 (5 bases each). This CDR3 has 15 residues. The germline V and J ends were trimmed by 5 bases and 5 bases, with 15 bases remaining between them. Looked up from germline, CDR1 is MNHNS and CDR2 is SASEGT. The CDR3 loop reads CASSFRDLGTGELFF. The CDR3 bases are TGTGCCAGCAGTTTCCGGGACCTGGGAACCGGGGAGCTGTTTTTT.